The 19 T cell receptor beta chains below all came from one sample that was sequenced in a study of blood T cells in healthy people across ages (dated by TCRdb to between 2015 and 2016). Library generation was performed with 5' RACE. Sequencing used an Illumina HiSeq 2500. A second PCR of about 6 to 12 cycles was run with a J-beta primer mix and a sample-barcoded 5' primer. TCRdb cleaned the public reads at Q25 with fastp, built clones with MiXCR and kept in-frame beta chains. Rows merge per CDR3 protein into single entries with the most common DNA and genes. The sample table records about 1.4 million distinct CDR3 sequences; roughly 59% of these occur just once. The ten largest account for 5% to 7% of the sample. Specimen: blood. These receptors all come from a man between 18 and 29 years old in good health.

This clonotype has only one observation. This sequence joins TRBV29-1 and TRBJ1-1, with a weak D call TRBD1 (5 bases). The CDR3 is 11 residues long. In germline, CDR1 is SQVTM, CDR2 ANQGSEA. Trimming removed 7 bases from V and 8 bases from J, with 14 bases in between. CDR3 loop: CSAMDIPEAFF. The CDR3 region has the DNA TGCAGCGCGATGGACATTCCCGAAGCTTTCTTT. Using reference TRBV29-1 and TRBJ1-1 for the parts outside the CDR3, the full variable domain is SAVISQKPSRDICQRGTSLTIQCQVDSQVTMMFWYRQQPGQSLTLIATANQGSEATYESGFVIDKFPISRPNLTFSTLTVSNMSPEDSSIYLCSAMDIPEAFFGQGTRLTVV.

The CDR3 DNA follows: TGTGCCAGCAGCCAAGACCTAGCGGGCCCCCTCCAAGAGACCCAGTACTTC. Translating gives CASSQDLAGPLQETQYF. The rearrangement links TRBV14 to TRBJ2-5; 8 nucleotides align to TRBD2. The trim removed 0 bases at V and 1 base at J, leaving 7 bases unmatched. CDR3 size: 17 residues. Germline V gives CDR1 SGHDN, CDR2 FVKESK.

This clonotype was counted many times. The rearrangement links TRBV5-1 to TRBJ2-1; 10 bases map to TRBD2. With V trimmed by 2 bases and J by 2 bases, 4 bases remained unmatched. Germline CDR1 reads SGHRS; CDR2 reads YFSETQ. The CDR3 spans 16 residues. Here the CDR3 DNA reads TGCGCCAGCAGCTTTTCTAGCGGGGGCCCCTACAATGAGCAGTTCTTC. Amino acid sequence: CASSFSSGGPYNEQFF. The variable domain in full, with the rest retrieved from reference TRBV5-1 and TRBJ2-1, is KAGVTQTPRYLIKTRGQQVTLSCSPISGHRSVSWYQQTPGQGLQFLFEYFSETQRNKGNFPGRFSGRQFSNSRSEMNVSTLELGDSALYLCASSFSSGGPYNEQFFGPGTRLTVL.

The chain links TRBV6-6 to TRBJ1-2, with D uncertain. Deletions cut 8 bases from V and 8 bases from J, with 15 bases between. The CDR3 is 12 residues long. The germline gives CDR1 MNHNY, CDR2 SVGAGI (reference sequence). The CDR3 here is CASGNVDRGYTF. The CDR3 region has the DNA TGTGCCAGCGGAAACGTGGATAGGGGCTACACCTTC.

The rearrangement joins TRBV5-1 to TRBJ2-1; TRBD2 matches 12 bases. Germline V gene sequence: CDR1 SGHRS, CDR2 YFSETQ. CDR3 length equals 17 residues. The trim removed 0 bases at V and 8 bases at J, leaving 9 bases unmatched. CDR3 residues: CASSLGLAGVRGHEQFF. The CDR3 region has the DNA TGCGCCAGCAGCTTGGGACTAGCGGGAGTACGTGGGCATGAGCAGTTCTTC. The whole variable domain, remainder taken from reference TRBV5-1 and TRBJ2-1, is KAGVTQTPRYLIKTRGQQVTLSCSPISGHRSVSWYQQTPGQGLQFLFEYFSETQRNKGNFPGRFSGRQFSNSRSEMNVSTLELGDSALYLCASSLGLAGVRGHEQFFGPGTRLTVL.

This chain joins TRBV7-9 and TRBJ2-7, with D unresolved. Germline V lookup: CDR1 SEHNR, CDR2 FQNEAQ (reference sequence). The CDR3 extends over 16 amino acids. Trimming shortened V by 5 bases and J by 3 bases, and 20 bases separated the two germline ends. CDR3 loop: CASSPPSITLDYEQYF. CDR3 DNA: TGTGCCAGCAGCCCTCCCAGTATCACCCTTGACTACGAGCAGTACTTC.

The CDR3 DNA reads as TGTGCCAGCAGCCAACGTCGCGCGGGGGGGCCCCACCAAGAGACCCAGTACTTC. As protein: CASSQRRAGGPHQETQYF. This chain connects TRBV4-2 to TRBJ2-5; 9 bases are a match to TRBD2. The CDR3 consists of 18 residues. Germline loops: CDR1 LGHNA, CDR2 YNFKEQ. Unmatched junction bases numbered 10, after V lost 2 bases and J lost 0 bases.

This chain uses TRBV20-1 with TRBJ2-1, with 8 bases aligning to TRBD2. Germline V gene lookup returns CDR1 DFQATT and CDR2 SNEGSKA (reference sequence). The CDR3 contains 13 residues. V lost 6 bases and J lost 9; bases outside the gene matches: 10. The CDR3 here is CSAGRGTSAEQFF. The CDR3 region has the DNA TGCAGTGCAGGCCGGGGGACTAGTGCTGAGCAGTTCTTC.

The chain has TRBV6-5 and TRBJ2-7, with D perhaps matching TRBD1 (6 bases). The DNA end is more similar to TRBJ2-5, so the J call may be wrong. Germline values: CDR1 MNHEY, CDR2 SVGAGI. CDR3 length: 15 residues. CDR3 protein: CASSYAAGAAETQYF. CDR3 nucleotide sequence: TGTGCCAGCAGTTACGCCGCAGGGGCTGCGGAGACCCAGTACTTC.

V gene TRBV29-1 combines with J gene TRBJ2-1; D uncertain. Between the trimmed V and J ends, which lost 3 bases and 8 bases, there was a span of 26 bases. This CDR3 is built from 17 residues. Looked up from germline, CDR1 is SQVTM and CDR2 is ANQGSEA. CDR3: CSVDIVENSPLIYEQFF. In DNA, the CDR3 is TGCAGCGTTGATATTGTAGAGAACAGCCCCTTAATATATGAGCAGTTCTTC.

The V call is TRBV14, the J call TRBJ2-1, with D uncertain. This CDR3 is 15 amino acids long. The germline V and J ends were trimmed by 0 bases and 4 bases, with 10 bases remaining between them. From germline, CDR1 is SGHDN and CDR2 FVKESK. The DNA for the CDR3 is TGTGCCAGCAGCCAAGATATAACAGCTTACAATGAGCAGTTCTTC. Amino acid sequence: CASSQDITAYNEQFF.

The chain employs TRBV7-9 and TRBJ2-7, with D unresolved. There are 14 residues in the CDR3. Germline CDR1 SEHNR, CDR2 FQNEAQ (reference sequence). Trimming pared 3 bases from V and 3 bases from J, leaving 12 bases between. The CDR3 protein is CASSLANAIYEQYF. DNA for the CDR3: TGTGCCAGCAGCTTGGCCAACGCAATCTACGAGCAGTACTTC.

This chain connects TRBV20-1 to TRBJ2-1; D not resolved. Trimming stripped 3 bases from V and 8 bases from J, with 14 bases between. Germline values: CDR1 DFQATT, CDR2 SNEGSKA (reference sequence). The CDR3 runs to 13 residues. The CDR3 DNA sequence: TGCAGTGCTAGCGTCGTAACGGTCCATGAGCAGTTCTTC. It encodes CSASVVTVHEQFF.

V gene TRBV6-5 combines with J gene TRBJ2-7, with TRBD1 matching over 10 bases. This CDR3 region has 17 residues. Unmatched junction bases numbered 9, after V lost 2 bases and J lost 2 bases. Germline CDR1 reads MNHEY; CDR2 reads SVGAGI. The CDR3 protein is CASSYDFPGQGPYEQYF. The CDR3 DNA follows: TGTGCCAGCAGTTACGACTTCCCGGGACAGGGGCCCTACGAGCAGTACTTC.

This clonotype has ten or more counts. The rearrangement uses TRBV6-5 and TRBJ2-7; 8 bases are shared with TRBD1. The CDR3 runs 16 residues. V gave up 5 bases and J gave up 0 bases; unmatched junction bases: 9. CDR1 MNHEY and CDR2 SVGAGI come from the germline V gene. In nucleotides, the CDR3 is TGTGCCAGCAGTCTAACGACAGGGGCCCACTCCTACGAGCAGTACTTC. It codes for CASSLTTGAHSYEQYF.

This clonotype was counted between two and nine times. This chain connects TRBV7-2 to TRBJ1-5; TRBD1 aligns across 8 bases. In germline, CDR1 is SGHTA, CDR2 FQGNSA. V dropped 1 base and J dropped 5; count of bases not matched to a gene: 13. The CDR3 loop spans 18 amino acids. CDR3 nucleotides: TGTGCCAGCAGCTTAGATGGTCGTGGGCAGGGGGCGCATCAGCCCCAGCATTTT. Protein product: CASSLDGRGQGAHQPQHF.

The rearrangement joins TRBV20-1 to TRBJ2-5; D remains ambiguous. The V and J ends lost 3 bases and 2 bases respectively, with 13 bases between them. The CDR3 totals 14 residues. CDR1 is DFQATT and CDR2 is SNEGSKA in the germline V gene (reference sequence). Here the CDR3 reads CSARGWAAQETQYF. CDR3 in DNA: TGCAGTGCTAGGGGTTGGGCCGCTCAAGAGACCCAGTACTTC.

The chain carries TRBV5-1 and TRBJ2-1, with D tentatively TRBD2 (5 bases). Germline CDR1 and CDR2: SGHRS and YFSETQ. This CDR3 spans 16 amino acids. Trimming took off 4 bases at V and 8 bases at J, with 22 bases between the two ends. DNA of the CDR3: TGCGCCAGCAGCCCAGGACTGGCGGGCCTCTTTGATGAGCAGTTCTTC. Protein sequence: CASSPGLAGLFDEQFF.

This clonotype came up many times. The V and J genes are TRBV7-8 and TRBJ2-5; tentatively, D is TRBD2 (7 bases). V was clipped by 8 bases and J by 1 base, with 23 bases between them. The CDR3 consists of 17 residues. Germline loops: CDR1 SGHVS, CDR2 FQNEAQ. CDR3 bases: TGTGCCAGCGCCAACGGGGGGCAGACTACCCTCCAAGAGACCCAGTACTTC. It yields the protein CASANGGQTTLQETQYF. The whole variable domain, filled in from reference TRBV7-8 and TRBJ2-5, reads GAGVSQSPRYKVAKRGQDVALRCDPISGHVSLFWYQQALGQGPEFLTYFQNEAQLDKSGLPSDRFFAERPEGSVSTLKIQRTQQEDSAVYLCASANGGQTTLQETQYFGPGTRLLVL.